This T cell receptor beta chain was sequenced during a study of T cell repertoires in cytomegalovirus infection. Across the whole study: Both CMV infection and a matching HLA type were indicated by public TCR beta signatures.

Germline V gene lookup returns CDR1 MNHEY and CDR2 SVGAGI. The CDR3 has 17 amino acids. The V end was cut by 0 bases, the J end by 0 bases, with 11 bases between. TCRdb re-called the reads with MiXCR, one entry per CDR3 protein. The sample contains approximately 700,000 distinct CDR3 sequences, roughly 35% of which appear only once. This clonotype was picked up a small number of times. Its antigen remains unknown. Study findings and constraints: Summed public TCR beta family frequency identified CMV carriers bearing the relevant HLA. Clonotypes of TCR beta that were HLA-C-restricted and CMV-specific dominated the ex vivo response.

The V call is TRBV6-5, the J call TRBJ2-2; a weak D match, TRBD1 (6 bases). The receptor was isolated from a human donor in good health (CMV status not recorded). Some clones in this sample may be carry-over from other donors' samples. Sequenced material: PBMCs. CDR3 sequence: CASSYSRGGPNTGELFF. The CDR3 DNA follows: TGTGCCAGCAGTTACTCGAGAGGGGGTCCGAACACCGGGGAGCTGTTTTTT.